This record concerns one TCR beta chain sequence. These data originate in a study of blood T cell repertoires in COVID-19. Study-level background: Italy, Spain and the United States were the sources of the convalescent and acute COVID-19 samples.

Among Cohort 3 donors, those recovered had two negative PCRs, clearance, or symptom resolution. Assay: immunoSEQ multiplex PCR; the TCRdb copy retains only in-frame clones and omits some. The table shows roughly 220,000 clones, with 88% occurring only once. This sequence was found in a woman aged 25 to 45 who had recovered from COVID-19. The sample taken for sequencing was PBMCs or T cells enriched from blood (not recorded which).

In DNA, the CDR3 is TGCGCCAGCAGCCAAGGCCTGGTATCAGGGAAGGGTAGTGAAGCTTTCTTT. It codes for CASSQGLVSGKGSEAFF. The chain uses TRBV4-3 and TRBJ1-1; D perhaps matches TRBD1 (5 bases). CDR3 length equals 17 residues. The V gene's germline CDR1 is LGHNA and CDR2 YSLEER. V was shortened by 1 base and J by 7 bases, with 22 bases between the two germline ends.